One and the same sample provided the 25 T cell receptor beta chains below, sequenced in a study of control samples from healthy donors and cancer patients. Data came from immunoSEQ multiplex PCR; TCRdb stores just in-frame clones and leaves some out. The repertoire includes 40,000 to 55,000 clones, 93% of them detected once, and roughly a quarter sits in the top ten. The sequencing input was PBMCs. The receptor set was obtained from a woman between 50 and 59 years old with head and neck cancer.

The chain links TRBV5-5 to TRBJ2-5, with 10 bases that match TRBD2. Losses at the gene ends were 4 bases for V and 6 bases for J; bases not matched to a gene: 6. From germline, CDR1 is SGHKS and CDR2 YYEKEE (reference sequence). CDR3 length equals 14 residues. The DNA of the CDR3 is TGTGCCAGCAGCCCAGGGACTAGCGAGAAGACCCAGTACTTC. It codes for CASSPGTSEKTQYF.

The chain is built from TRBV5-1 and TRBJ2-3; TRBD2 is a possible D gene (5 bases). The CDR3 extends over 15 amino acids. Germline CDR1 and CDR2: SGHRS and YFSETQ. Trimming removed 1 base at V and 2 bases at J, with 11 bases between. The CDR3 loop reads CASSLRTVYTDTQYF. The CDR3 nucleotides are TGCGCCAGCAGCTTGCGGACTGTTTACACAGATACGCAGTATTTT.

This chain joins TRBV27 and TRBJ1-2, with D hard to call. The CDR3 is 13 amino acids. CDR1 and CDR2 (germline): MNHEY, SMNVEV (reference sequence). V lost 2 bases to trimming and J lost 6 bases, with 10 bases between them. CDR3 in amino acids: CASSLRSRDGYTF. In nucleotides, the CDR3 is TGTGCCAGCAGTTTAAGGTCACGGGATGGCTACACCTTC.

The CDR3 region has the DNA TGTGCCAGCAGCCAAGGTACAGGGGGCCTCTACGAGCAGTACTTC. It encodes CASSQGTGGLYEQYF. The chain recombines TRBV3-1 (or the pseudogene TRBV3-2) with TRBJ2-7; the match to TRBD1 covers 9 bases. J was trimmed by 3 bases and V by 1 base; bases with no gene match: 4. The CDR3 extends over 15 amino acids. Germline-derived CDR1 and CDR2 are LGHDT and YNNKEL (reference sequence).

The V call is TRBV28, the J call TRBJ2-2; D call uncertain. CDR3 length equals 13 residues. V lost 6 bases and J 3 bases, leaving 8 bases between the germline ends. Germline V gives CDR1 MDHEN, CDR2 SYDVKM. CDR3 coding DNA: TGTGCCAGCAGCCCCGACTACACCGGGGAGCTGTTTTTT. It codes for CASSPDYTGELFF.

A single count supports this clone. The chain recombines TRBV19 with TRBJ1-5, with no clear D. The length of the CDR3 is 12 residues. Trimming removed 3 bases at V and 5 bases at J, with 5 bases between. Per the germline V gene, CDR1 is LNHDA and CDR2 is SQIVND (reference sequence). Here the CDR3 DNA reads TGTGCCAGTAGTATTTCCCATCAGCCCCAGCATTTT. The encoded protein is CASSISHQPQHF.

The CDR3 here is CASRASSLETQYF. The CDR3 DNA follows: TGCGCCAGCAGGGCCTCTAGCTTGGAGACCCAGTACTTC. The gene calls are TRBV5-1 and TRBJ2-5; D might be TRBD2 (5 bases). Germline values: CDR1 SGHRS, CDR2 YFSETQ. V gave up 5 bases and J gave up 5 bases, with 13 bases separating them. The CDR3 consists of 13 residues. Full variable domain (rest looked up from reference TRBV5-1 and TRBJ2-5): KAGVTQTPRYLIKTRGQQVTLSCSPISGHRSVSWYQQTPGQGLQFLFEYFSETQRNKGNFPGRFSGRQFSNSRSEMNVSTLELGDSALYLCASRASSLETQYFGPGTRLLVL.

The chain recombines TRBV25-1 with TRBJ2-3; D gene ambiguous. The V end lost 3 bases, the J end lost 0 bases, and 10 bases lay between the germline ends. The V gene's germline CDR1 is MGHDK and CDR2 SYGVNS. The CDR3 loop spans 15 amino acids. CDR3 DNA: TGTGCCAGCAGTGATCTACTCTTGAGCACAGATACGCAGTATTTT. Its protein product is CASSDLLLSTDTQYF.

This clone was seen once. The chain employs TRBV5-1 and TRBJ2-3; D is undetermined. Trimming left V 0 bases short and J 11 bases short, with 16 bases between. CDR1 and CDR2 (germline): SGHRS, YFSETQ. The CDR3 consists of 14 residues. Here the CDR3 DNA reads TGCGCCAGCAGCTTGGTCGGCCAAGGCGAGAAGCAGTATTTT. Translated: CASSLVGQGEKQYF.

This chain links TRBV2 with TRBJ1-2; weak D call: TRBD1 (5 bases). The CDR3 consists of 12 residues. V gave up 6 bases and J gave up 3 bases, with 8 bases separating them. Looked up from germline, CDR1 is SNHLY and CDR2 is FYNNEI. The CDR3 spells CASSPQDYGYTF. CDR3 nucleotide sequence: TGTGCCAGCAGCCCACAGGACTATGGCTACACCTTC.

This chain links TRBV9 with TRBJ2-7; 9 bases map to TRBD1. V was pared by 6 bases and J by 2 bases, with 6 bases of the junction left unmatched. CDR1 and CDR2 from the germline V gene are SGDLS and YYNGEE. This CDR3 spans 14 amino acids. In DNA form, the CDR3 reads TGTGCCAGCACCCCGGGACAGGGAACCTACGAGCAGTACTTC. It codes for CASTPGQGTYEQYF.

This chain uses TRBV10-1 with TRBJ2-7; 11 bases fit TRBD2. Germline loops: CDR1 WNHNN, CDR2 SYGVQD (reference sequence). V dropped 2 bases and J dropped 0; count of bases not matched to a gene: 6. The CDR3 loop spans 17 amino acids. DNA for the CDR3: TGCGCCAGCAGTGAGACTAGCGGGAGTCCGATCTCCTACGAGCAGTACTTC. Amino acids: CASSETSGSPISYEQYF.

This sequence joins TRBV21-1 and TRBJ1-3; TRBD1 is the table's D call, not checked against the DNA. TRBV21-1 is marked as a pseudogene. The CDR3 extends over 18 amino acids. This chain's CDR3 is CASSDGTGNFDSGNTIYF. DNA of the CDR3: TGTGCCAGCAGCGATGGGACAGGAAACTTCGACTCTGGAAACACCATATATTTT.

This chain links TRBV11-2 with TRBJ2-2; 14 nucleotides match TRBD2. The CDR3 is 18 amino acids. V dropped 3 bases and J dropped 5; count of bases not matched to a gene: 8. The V gene's germline CDR1 is SGHAT and CDR2 FQNNGV. This chain's CDR3 is CASSFLWTSGRLTGELFF. CDR3 sequence (DNA): TGTGCCAGCAGCTTCCTATGGACTAGCGGGAGGTTGACCGGGGAGCTGTTTTTT.

The chain uses TRBV2 and TRBJ2-3; the match to TRBD2 covers 11 bases. Germline CDR1 SNHLY, CDR2 FYNNEI. The CDR3 is 14 residues long. V shed 5 bases, J shed 4 bases, and the junction held 2 bases outside the gene matches. This chain's CDR3 is CASSLLAGADTQYF. DNA of the CDR3: TGTGCCAGCAGTCTACTAGCGGGGGCAGATACGCAGTATTTT. The full variable domain, its missing parts supplied by reference TRBV2 and TRBJ2-3, is EPEVTQTPSHQVTQMGQEVILRCVPISNHLYFYWYRQILGQKVEFLVSFYNNEISEKSEIFDDQFSVERPDGSNFTLKIRSTKLEDSAMYFCASSLLAGADTQYFGPGTRLTVL.

J is TRBJ1-1 and V is TRBV4-1, with no clear D. This CDR3 region has 12 residues. The germline gives CDR1 MGHRA, CDR2 YSYEKL. Trimming took 0 bases from V and 7 from J, leaving 6 bases between them. The CDR3 DNA sequence: TGCGCCAGCAGCCAAGATCGAGTTGAAGCTTTCTTT. It codes for CASSQDRVEAFF.

The chain has TRBV10-3 and TRBJ2-3; 10 bases match TRBD2. This CDR3 is built from 15 residues. Germline lookup yields CDR1 ENHRY and CDR2 SYGVKD. Trimming cost V 5 bases and J 3 bases; bases outside gene matches: 5. CDR3 in DNA: TGTGCCATCAGTCCCGGGACTAGCGCAACAGATACGCAGTATTTT. Residues: CAISPGTSATDTQYF.

V and J are TRBV11-3 and TRBJ2-1, with no clear D. Germline V gives CDR1 SGHNT, CDR2 YENEEA. The CDR3 runs 13 residues. Trimming pared 3 bases from V and 4 bases from J, leaving 7 bases between. CDR3 bases: TGTGCCAGCAGCTTCTCGGTTTACAATGAGCAGTTCTTC. Translation: CASSFSVYNEQFF.

The genes are TRBV4-3 and TRBJ2-7; D is perhaps TRBD1 or TRBD2 (5 bases each). The CDR3 has 15 residues. CDR1 is LGHNA, CDR2 YSLEER, per germline. V was cut by 0 bases and J by 5 bases, with 14 bases left in between. This chain's CDR3 is CASSQDMAGSNEQYF. The CDR3 coding sequence is TGCGCCAGCAGCCAAGACATGGCAGGGAGCAACGAGCAGTACTTC.

The rearrangement uses TRBV20-1 and TRBJ1-5; perhaps TRBD1 as D (5 bases). Per germline, CDR1 DFQATT and CDR2 SNEGSKA (reference sequence). This CDR3 contains 16 residues. Trimming removed 4 bases from V and 0 bases from J, with 16 bases in between. The CDR3 bases are TGCAGTGCTAATGAGGACACAGGTAATAGCAATCAGCCCCAGCATTTT. It encodes CSANEDTGNSNQPQHF.

This chain uses TRBV5-1 with TRBJ2-2; the match to TRBD1 covers 12 bases. The germline V gene encodes CDR1 SGHRS and CDR2 YFSETQ. The CDR3 is 16 residues long. With V trimmed by 2 bases and J by 8 bases, 7 bases remained unmatched. The CDR3 nucleotides are TGCGCCAGCAGCTTTACCGGGACAGGGGGCATTGGGGAGCTGTTTTTT. Protein: CASSFTGTGGIGELFF.

Comments on this clone: Other DNA sequences in this sample translate to the same CDR3. The chain has TRBV6-1 and TRBJ1-1; D is possibly TRBD1 (5 bases). Trimming cost V 2 bases and J 11 bases, with 9 bases left between them. Germline assignment: CDR1 MNHNS and CDR2 SASEGT. This CDR3 region has 11 residues. The CDR3 loop is CASSEQGSAFF. The DNA of the CDR3 is TGTGCCAGCAGTGAACAGGGATCGGCTTTCTTT.

The chain recombines TRBV6-6 with TRBJ1-1; 7 bases fit TRBD1. The junction had 10 bases not matched to a gene; V was cut back by 8 bases and J by 13 bases. The CDR3 sequence is 11 residues long. Germline loops: CDR1 MNHNY, CDR2 SVGAGI (reference sequence). The CDR3 loop is CASGLTGVGFF. For the CDR3, the DNA is TGTGCCAGCGGTTTAACAGGGGTGGGTTTCTTT.

This rearrangement joins TRBV28 to TRBJ2-1, with 7 bases aligning to TRBD2. The V gene's germline CDR1 is MDHEN and CDR2 SYDVKM. There are 15 residues in the CDR3. V lost 3 bases to trimming and J lost 5 bases; unmatched junction nucleotides: 7. The CDR3 sequence: CASSLVGGANNEQFF. CDR3 nucleotide sequence: TGTGCCAGCAGTTTGGTGGGAGGGGCAAACAATGAGCAGTTCTTC.

CDR3 residues: CASSFASGNEQFF. CDR3 sequence (DNA): TGTGCCAGCAGCTTCGCTAGCGGCAATGAGCAGTTCTTC. This sequence joins TRBV7-9 and TRBJ2-1; 7 bases line up with TRBD2. The CDR3 runs to 13 residues. Trimming cost V 3 bases and J 6 bases; bases outside gene matches: 2. CDR1 is SEHNR, CDR2 FQNEAQ, per germline (reference sequence).